This TCR beta chain comes out of a study of technical replicates of blood from four donors. Sequencing used immunoSEQ multiplex PCR; TCRdb keeps in-frame clones, though not all of them. The table shows around 78,000 clones, with around 94% occurring only once. This CDR3 is built from 15 residues. Trimming stripped 0 bases from V and 1 base from J, with 9 bases between. The germline V gene has CDR1 MNHNY and CDR2 SVGAGI (reference sequence). Source material: T cells isolated from PBMCs. The chain couples TRBV6-6 to TRBJ1-1, with a weak D call TRBD1 (5 bases). The source is a human donor in good health. Here the CDR3 DNA reads TGTGCCAGCAGTTACTCGCAGGGAAGGAACACTGAAGCTTTCTTT. This gives the protein CASSYSQGRNTEAFF.